This T cell receptor beta chain was identified during a study of blood T cells in healthy people across ages. Study-level findings and limits: CMV infection status of these donors was not known.

The V gene lost 6 bases and the J gene lost 4 bases, with 15 bases spanning the gap. There are 13 residues in the CDR3. Per the germline V gene, CDR1 is SQVTM and CDR2 is ANQGSEA. There are a few counts of this clonotype. As yet, its antigen is unknown. A second PCR of roughly 7 to 11 cycles used a sample-barcoded 5' primer and a J-beta primer mix. TCRdb re-called the 5' RACE reads with MiXCR, one entry per CDR3 protein. The table includes approximately 780,000 distinct CDR3 sequences, 20% to 30% detected once. The sample was also linked to a second study, of T cells of mothers and their children. As that report states: Samples were provided by three healthy Caucasian mothers and their six children. Thymic selection shapes TCR recombination output similarly in related and unrelated pairs.

The chain uses TRBV29-1 and TRBJ1-1; possible D gene TRBD1, 5 bases. Sample: blood. The sequence derives from a boy between 10 and 17 years old in good health. CDR3: CSVGAGGSTEAFF. CDR3 sequence (DNA): TGCAGCGTCGGCGCGGGGGGGAGCACTGAAGCTTTCTTT. The variable domain in full, completed from reference TRBV29-1 and TRBJ1-1, reads SAVISQKPSRDICQRGTSLTIQCQVDSQVTMMFWYRQQPGQSLTLIATANQGSEATYESGFVIDKFPISRPNLTFSTLTVSNMSPEDSSIYLCSVGAGGSTEAFFGQGTRLTVV.